The source of this TCR beta chain is a study of identical twins. Study results and limitations: A cross-sectional statistical analysis, not follow-up of the same donors, supported the conclusions. Memory repertoires showed no such pattern, whereas abundant cord blood beta clonotypes carried fewer insertions. Analyses of zero insertions could be partly confounded by invariant MAIT and iNKT cells.

As for this clonotype: Antigen specificity is unknown.

The CDR3 is made up of 16 amino acids. Trimming at V came to 1 base and at J to 3 bases, leaving 4 bases not matched to a gene. The germline V gene encodes CDR1 MGHDK and CDR2 SYGVNS. TCRdb called the 5' RACE reads again in MiXCR, with one record for every CDR3 protein. The table lists under 250,000 distinct CDR3 sequences, about 13% of them singletons, with about 3.9% in the top ten. The same data also went into a second study, on yellow fever vaccine responses in identical twins.

The sequence derives from a woman aged 18 to 35 in good health. V is TRBV25-1 and J is TRBJ2-7; 12 nucleotides agree with TRBD2. Source material: memory (CD45RO+) T cells sorted from blood. As DNA, the CDR3 is TGTGCCAGCAGTGAATCCCGGACTAGCGGGAACTACGAGCAGTACTTC. Encoded protein: CASSESRTSGNYEQYF.